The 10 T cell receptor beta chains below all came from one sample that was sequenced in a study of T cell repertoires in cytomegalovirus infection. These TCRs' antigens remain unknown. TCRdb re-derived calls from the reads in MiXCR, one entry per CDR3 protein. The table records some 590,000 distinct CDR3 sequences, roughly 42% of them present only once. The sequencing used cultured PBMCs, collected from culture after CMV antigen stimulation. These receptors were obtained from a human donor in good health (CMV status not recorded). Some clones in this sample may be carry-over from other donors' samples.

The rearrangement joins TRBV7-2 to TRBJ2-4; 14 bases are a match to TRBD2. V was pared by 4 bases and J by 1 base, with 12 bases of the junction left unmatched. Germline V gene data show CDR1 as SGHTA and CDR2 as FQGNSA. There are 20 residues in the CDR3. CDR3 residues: CASSSTGTSGSLGAKNIQYF. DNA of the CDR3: TGTGCCAGCAGCTCTACCGGGACTAGCGGGAGTCTAGGGGCCAAAAACATTCAGTACTTC.

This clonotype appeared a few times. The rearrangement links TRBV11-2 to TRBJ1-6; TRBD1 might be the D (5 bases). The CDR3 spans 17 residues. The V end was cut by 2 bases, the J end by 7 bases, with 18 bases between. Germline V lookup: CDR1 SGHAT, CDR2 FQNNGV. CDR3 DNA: TGTGCCAGCAGCTTATCCGGGGCGGGGCGCGAAAATTCACCCCTCCACTTT. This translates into CASSLSGAGRENSPLHF.

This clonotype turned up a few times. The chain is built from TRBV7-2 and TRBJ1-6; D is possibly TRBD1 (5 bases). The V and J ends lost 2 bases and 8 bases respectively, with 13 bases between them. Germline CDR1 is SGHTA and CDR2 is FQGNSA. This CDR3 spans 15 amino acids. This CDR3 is CASSLMSGSYSPLHF. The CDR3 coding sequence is TGTGCCAGCAGCTTAATGTCAGGGAGTTATTCACCCCTCCACTTT. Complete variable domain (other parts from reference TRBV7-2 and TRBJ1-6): GAGVSQSPSNKVTEKGKDVELRCDPISGHTALYWYRQSLGQGLEFLIYFQGNSAPDKSGLPSDRFSAERTGGSVSTLTIQRTQQEDSAVYLCASSLMSGSYSPLHFGNGTRLTVT.

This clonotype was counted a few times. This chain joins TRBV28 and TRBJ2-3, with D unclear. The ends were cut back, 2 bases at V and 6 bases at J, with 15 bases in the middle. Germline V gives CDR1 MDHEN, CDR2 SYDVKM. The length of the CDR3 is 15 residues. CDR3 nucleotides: TGTGCCAGCAGTTTAGGGGATCAAGGGCGCGATACGCAGTATTTT. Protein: CASSLGDQGRDTQYF. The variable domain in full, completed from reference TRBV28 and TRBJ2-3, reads DVKVTQSSRYLVKRTGEKVFLECVQDMDHENMFWYRQDPGLGLRLIYFSYDVKMKEKGDIPEGYSVSREKKERFSLILESASTNQTSMYLCASSLGDQGRDTQYFGPGTRLTVL.

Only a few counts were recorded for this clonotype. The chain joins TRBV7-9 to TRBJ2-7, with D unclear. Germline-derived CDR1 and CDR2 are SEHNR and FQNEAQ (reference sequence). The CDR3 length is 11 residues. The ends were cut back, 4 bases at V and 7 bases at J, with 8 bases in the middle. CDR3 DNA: TGTGCCAGCAGCTCCGCGGTTGAGCAGTACTTC. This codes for CASSSAVEQYF.

The CDR3 here is CASSQAGLADYQQYF. CDR3 sequence (DNA): TGCGCCAGCAGCCAGGCGGGACTAGCGGACTATCAGCAGTACTTC. The gene calls are TRBV4-3 and TRBJ2-7; 11 bases agree with TRBD2. The CDR3 length is 15 residues. CDR1 is LGHNA, CDR2 YSLEER, per germline. The ends lost 3 bases at V and 8 bases at J; junction bases unmatched: 9.

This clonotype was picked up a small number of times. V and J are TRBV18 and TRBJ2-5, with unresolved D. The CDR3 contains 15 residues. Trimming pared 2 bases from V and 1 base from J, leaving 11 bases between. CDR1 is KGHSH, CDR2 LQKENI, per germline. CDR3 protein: CASSPWPDPQETQYF. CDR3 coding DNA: TGTGCCAGCTCACCATGGCCAGACCCCCAAGAGACCCAGTACTTC. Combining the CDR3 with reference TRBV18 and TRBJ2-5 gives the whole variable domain NAGVMQNPRHLVRRRGQEARLRCSPMKGHSHVYWYRQLPEEGLKFMVYLQKENIIDESGMPKERFSAEFPKEGPSILRIQQVVRGDSAAYFCASSPWPDPQETQYFGPGTRLLVL.

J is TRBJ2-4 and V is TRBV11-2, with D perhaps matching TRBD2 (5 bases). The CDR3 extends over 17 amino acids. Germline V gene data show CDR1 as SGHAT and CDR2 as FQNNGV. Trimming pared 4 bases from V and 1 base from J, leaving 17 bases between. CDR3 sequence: CASSSLGARSAKNIQYF. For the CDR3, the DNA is TGTGCCAGCAGCTCACTAGGCGCGCGTTCTGCCAAAAACATTCAGTACTTC.

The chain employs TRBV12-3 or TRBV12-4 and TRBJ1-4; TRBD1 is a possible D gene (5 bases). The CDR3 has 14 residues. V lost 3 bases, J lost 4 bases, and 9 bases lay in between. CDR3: CASSFRGRNEKLFF. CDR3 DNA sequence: TGTGCCAGCAGTTTCCGGGGCCGTAATGAAAAACTGTTTTTT.

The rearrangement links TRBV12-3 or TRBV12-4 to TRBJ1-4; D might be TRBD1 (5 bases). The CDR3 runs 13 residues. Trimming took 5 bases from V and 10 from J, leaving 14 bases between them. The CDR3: CASSLGTPGKLFF. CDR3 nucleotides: TGTGCCAGCAGTCTCGGGACTCCGGGAAAACTGTTTTTT.